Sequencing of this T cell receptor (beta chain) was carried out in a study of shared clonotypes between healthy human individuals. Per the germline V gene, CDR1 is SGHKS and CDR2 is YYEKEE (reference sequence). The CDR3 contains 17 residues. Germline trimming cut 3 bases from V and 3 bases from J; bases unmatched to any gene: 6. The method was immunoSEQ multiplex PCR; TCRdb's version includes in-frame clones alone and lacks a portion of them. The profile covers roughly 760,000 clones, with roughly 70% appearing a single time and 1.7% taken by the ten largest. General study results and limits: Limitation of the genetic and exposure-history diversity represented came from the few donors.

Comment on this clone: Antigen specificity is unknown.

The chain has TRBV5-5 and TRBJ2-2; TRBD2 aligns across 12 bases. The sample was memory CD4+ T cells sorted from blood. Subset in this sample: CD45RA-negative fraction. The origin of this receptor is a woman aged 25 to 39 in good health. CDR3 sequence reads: CASSSTSGSRHTGELFF. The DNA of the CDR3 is TGTGCCAGCAGCTCGACTAGCGGGAGTAGACACACCGGGGAGCTGTTTTTT.